This section outlines one T cell receptor beta chain sequence together with its context. The source of the sample is a study of CD8+ T cells in alopecia areata. The treatment is: oral pan-JAK inhibitor, 5-10 mg twice daily. It was from alopecia areata patients that lesional scalp punch biopsies and peripheral blood were collected. Germline loops: CDR1 SGDLS, CDR2 YYNGEE. V was pared by 3 bases and J by 0 bases, with 9 bases between. This CDR3 region has 15 residues. Extracted from the samples, RNA was reverse transcribed into cDNA to serve as the sequencing template. Method: immunoSEQ multiplex PCR; TCRdb's copy keeps in-frame clones and lacks some. There are some 110,000 clones in the sample; about 60% occur only once, and 10% to 15% lies in the top ten.

The origin of this receptor is a human donor with alopecia areata. The sample here was CD8+ T cells sorted from blood, taken at week 24, from a patient treated with tofacitinib. The chain combines TRBV9 with TRBJ2-2, with D possibly being TRBD2 (6 bases). CDR3 sequence reads: CASSGGTANTGELFF. CDR3 nucleotides: TGTGCCAGCAGCGGCGGGACCGCGAACACCGGGGAGCTGTTTTTT.